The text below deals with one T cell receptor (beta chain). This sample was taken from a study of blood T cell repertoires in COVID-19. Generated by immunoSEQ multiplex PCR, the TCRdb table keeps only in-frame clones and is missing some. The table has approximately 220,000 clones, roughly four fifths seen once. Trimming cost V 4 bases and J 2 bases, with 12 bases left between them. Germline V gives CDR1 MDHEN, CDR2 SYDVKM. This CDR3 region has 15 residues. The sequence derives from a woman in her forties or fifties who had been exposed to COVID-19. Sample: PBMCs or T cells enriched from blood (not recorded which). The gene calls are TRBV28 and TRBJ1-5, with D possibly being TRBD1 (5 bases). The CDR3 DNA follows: TGTGCCAGCAGTTCCCGACAGTTCCGCAATCAGCCCCAGCATTTT. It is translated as CASSSRQFRNQPQHF. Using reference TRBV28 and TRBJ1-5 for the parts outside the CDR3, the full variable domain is DVKVTQSSRYLVKRTGEKVFLECVQDMDHENMFWYRQDPGLGLRLIYFSYDVKMKEKGDIPEGYSVSREKKERFSLILESASTNQTSMYLCASSSRQFRNQPQHFGDGTRLSIL.